The rows below give T cell receptor beta chains drawn from one sample of a study of blood T cell repertoires in COVID-19. Clones were read by immunoSEQ multiplex PCR, and TCRdb kept only the in-frame ones, dropping some. Of fewer than 140,000 clones listed, 76% are singletons. Sequencing used peripheral blood. The receptor set was obtained from an elderly man with COVID-19, enrolled during active disease. Each CDR3 is given with its conserved first and last residue. Fields, in order: D gene, J gene, V gene, clone size, CDR3 protein, CDR3 DNA. D genes are given only for firm matches. Size values are once, few and many counts, or a class for expanded clones, and some rows have none.

D gene: TRBD1
J gene: TRBJ1-3
V gene: TRBV4-2
clone size: .
CDR3 protein: CASAPGGPGNTIYF
CDR3 DNA: TGTGCCAGCGCACCAGGGGGCCCTGGAAACACCATATATTTT

D gene: TRBD1
J gene: TRBJ1-2
V gene: TRBV5-5
clone size: .
CDR3 protein: CASSSFRDRLFYGYTF
CDR3 DNA: TGTGCCAGCAGCTCCTTCCGGGACAGACTATTTTATGGCTACACCTTC

D gene: .
J gene: TRBJ2-3
V gene: TRBV6-2/TRBV6-3
clone size: .
CDR3 protein: CASSGGGGSGTQYF
CDR3 DNA: TGTGCCAGCAGTGGGGGCGGGGGCTCGGGAACGCAGTATTTT

D gene: TRBD2
J gene: TRBJ2-5
V gene: TRBV7-6
clone size: once
CDR3 protein: CASSLVVAGVMETQYF
CDR3 DNA: TGTGCCAGCAGCTTAGTGGTAGCGGGGGTTATGGAGACCCAGTACTTC

D gene: .
J gene: TRBJ2-1
V gene: TRBV12-3/TRBV12-4
clone size: .
CDR3 protein: CASNVRTAGEQFF
CDR3 DNA: TGTGCCAGTAATGTCCGGACCGCGGGTGAGCAGTTCTTC

D gene: .
J gene: TRBJ2-1
V gene: TRBV24-1
clone size: .
CDR3 protein: CATSAWAEGISYNEQFF
CDR3 DNA: TGTGCCACCAGTGCTTGGGCGGAGGGTATCTCCTACAATGAGCAGTTCTTC

D gene: TRBD2
J gene: TRBJ2-3
V gene: TRBV7-7
clone size: once
CDR3 protein: CASSSLLAGGPDTQYF
CDR3 DNA: TGTGCTAGCAGCTCACTACTAGCGGGAGGGCCGGATACGCAGTATTTT

D gene: TRBD2
J gene: TRBJ2-7
V gene: TRBV19
clone size: .
CDR3 protein: CASSLGGISYEQYF
CDR3 DNA: TGTGCCAGTAGTCTGGGGGGGATCTCCTACGAGCAGTACTTC

D gene: TRBD1
J gene: TRBJ1-3
V gene: TRBV11-2
clone size: .
CDR3 protein: CASSLDPGGLGNTIYF
CDR3 DNA: TGTGCCAGCAGCTTAGACCCAGGGGGCCTTGGAAACACCATATATTTT

D gene: .
J gene: TRBJ1-2
V gene: TRBV19
clone size: .
CDR3 protein: CASMGGGLRGYTF
CDR3 DNA: TGTGCCAGTATGGGAGGGGGATTGCGTGGCTACACCTTC

D gene: TRBD1
J gene: TRBJ1-1
V gene: TRBV30
clone size: .
CDR3 protein: CASSPRTGRTEAFF
CDR3 DNA: TGTGCCTCCTCCCCCCGGACAGGGAGGACTGAAGCTTTCTTT

D gene: TRBD2
J gene: TRBJ2-7
V gene: TRBV28
clone size: .
CDR3 protein: CASMTGTSGYEQYF
CDR3 DNA: TGTGCCAGCATGACCGGGACTAGCGGCTACGAGCAGTACTTC

D gene: TRBD1
J gene: TRBJ2-4
V gene: TRBV11-2
clone size: .
CDR3 protein: CASSLVSEGTENIQYF
CDR3 DNA: TGTGCCAGCAGCTTAGTCTCAGAGGGGACAGAAAACATTCAGTACTTC

D gene: .
J gene: TRBJ1-5
V gene: TRBV7-9
clone size: .
CDR3 protein: CASSAGSQPQHF
CDR3 DNA: TGTGCCAGCAGCGCTGGGAGTCAGCCCCAGCATTTT

D gene: TRBD2
J gene: TRBJ2-1
V gene: TRBV28
clone size: .
CDR3 protein: CASSWGTSGSYNEQFF
CDR3 DNA: TGTGCCAGCAGTTGGGGGACTAGCGGATCCTACAATGAGCAGTTCTTC

D gene: TRBD1
J gene: TRBJ2-1
V gene: TRBV7-2
clone size: .
CDR3 protein: CASSDPNSGTVYNEQFF
CDR3 DNA: TGTGCCAGCAGCGACCCCAATTCCGGGACAGTTTACAATGAGCAGTTCTTC

D gene: TRBD2
J gene: TRBJ2-7
V gene: TRBV6-7
clone size: .
CDR3 protein: CASSCLAGGPYEQYF
CDR3 DNA: TGTGCCAGCAGTTGCCTAGCGGGAGGGCCTTACGAGCAGTACTTC

D gene: .
J gene: TRBJ2-4
V gene: TRBV28
clone size: once
CDR3 protein: CASSLASTAKNIQYF
CDR3 DNA: TGTGCCAGCAGTTTGGCCTCAACAGCCAAAAACATTCAGTACTTC

D gene: TRBD1
J gene: TRBJ1-1
V gene: TRBV5-1
clone size: .
CDR3 protein: CASSHGTVLKNTEAFF
CDR3 DNA: TGCGCCAGCAGCCATGGGACAGTCCTTAAGAACACTGAAGCTTTCTTT

D gene: .
J gene: TRBJ2-5
V gene: TRBV7-8
clone size: .
CDR3 protein: CASSPTRSQETQYF
CDR3 DNA: TGTGCCAGCAGCCCTACTAGAAGCCAAGAGACCCAGTACTTC

D gene: TRBD1
J gene: TRBJ1-1
V gene: TRBV3-1/TRBV3-2
clone size: .
CDR3 protein: CASQSSGGRTEAFF
CDR3 DNA: TGTGCCAGCCAATCATCAGGGGGGAGAACTGAAGCTTTCTTT

D gene: TRBD1
J gene: TRBJ1-5
V gene: TRBV27
clone size: .
CDR3 protein: CASRLGQGSNQPQHF
CDR3 DNA: TGTGCCAGCAGACTGGGACAGGGGTCCAATCAGCCCCAGCATTTT

D gene: TRBD2
J gene: TRBJ2-5
V gene: TRBV9
clone size: .
CDR3 protein: CASSVGAGSQETQYF
CDR3 DNA: TGTGCCAGCAGCGTAGGAGCGGGGTCCCAAGAGACCCAGTACTTC

D gene: TRBD2
J gene: TRBJ2-1
V gene: TRBV6-5
clone size: .
CDR3 protein: CASSYASSGGYNEQFF
CDR3 DNA: TGTGCCAGCAGTTACGCCTCTAGCGGGGGATACAATGAGCAGTTCTTC

D gene: TRBD1
J gene: TRBJ1-2
V gene: TRBV29-1
clone size: .
CDR3 protein: CSVEGTGGRGGYGYTF
CDR3 DNA: TGCAGCGTCGAAGGGACAGGGGGCCGCGGGGGATATGGCTACACCTTC

D gene: TRBD1
J gene: TRBJ2-1
V gene: TRBV5-1
clone size: .
CDR3 protein: CASSLGDREDEQFF
CDR3 DNA: TGCGCCAGCAGCTTGGGGGACAGGGAGGATGAGCAGTTCTTC

D gene: TRBD1
J gene: TRBJ1-1
V gene: TRBV7-9
clone size: .
CDR3 protein: CASSLEAGGAFF
CDR3 DNA: TGTGCCAGCAGCTTAGAGGCAGGGGGAGCTTTCTTT

D gene: .
J gene: TRBJ1-4
V gene: TRBV2
clone size: .
CDR3 protein: CASRSDRATNEKLFF
CDR3 DNA: TGTGCCAGCAGATCGGACAGAGCAACTAATGAAAAACTGTTTTTT

D gene: TRBD1
J gene: TRBJ1-2
V gene: TRBV6-5
clone size: .
CDR3 protein: CASSYLRQGYGYTF
CDR3 DNA: TGTGCCAGCAGTTACCTAAGACAGGGCTACGGCTACACCTTC

D gene: TRBD1
J gene: TRBJ1-6
V gene: TRBV9
clone size: .
CDR3 protein: CASSVVRDRVLWNSPLHF
CDR3 DNA: TGTGCCAGCAGCGTAGTACGGGACAGAGTTCTTTGGAATTCACCCCTCCACTTT

D gene: TRBD1
J gene: TRBJ2-1
V gene: TRBV7-3
clone size: .
CDR3 protein: CASSRTPVMGQASSYNEQFF
CDR3 DNA: TGTGCCAGCAGCCGGACGCCCGTTATGGGACAGGCGAGCTCCTACAATGAGCAGTTCTTC

D gene: TRBD1
J gene: TRBJ1-2
V gene: TRBV6-1
clone size: .
CDR3 protein: CASSVGQGAWGRGYTF
CDR3 DNA: TGTGCCAGCAGTGTAGGCCAGGGGGCCTGGGGGAGAGGCTACACCTTC

D gene: .
J gene: TRBJ2-7
V gene: TRBV4-2
clone size: few
CDR3 protein: CASSQDGANSYEQYF
CDR3 DNA: TGTGCCAGCAGCCAAGATGGAGCTAACTCCTACGAGCAGTACTTC

D gene: .
J gene: TRBJ1-4
V gene: TRBV4-1
clone size: .
CDR3 protein: CASSKQGLNEKLFF
CDR3 DNA: TGCGCCAGCAGCAAACAGGGCCTTAATGAAAAACTGTTTTTT

D gene: .
J gene: TRBJ2-5
V gene: TRBV28
clone size: .
CDR3 protein: CASSRQNLEGETQYF
CDR3 DNA: TGTGCCAGCAGCCGTCAGAACCTGGAGGGGGAGACCCAGTACTTC

D gene: .
J gene: TRBJ1-5
V gene: TRBV6-5
clone size: .
CDR3 protein: CASGSVNQPQHF
CDR3 DNA: TGTGCCAGCGGCTCCGTGAATCAGCCCCAGCATTTT

D gene: .
J gene: TRBJ2-1
V gene: TRBV4-2
clone size: .
CDR3 protein: CASSQDFSPTYNEQFF
CDR3 DNA: TGTGCCAGCAGCCAAGATTTTAGCCCCACCTACAATGAGCAGTTCTTC

D gene: .
J gene: TRBJ1-5
V gene: TRBV19
clone size: once
CDR3 protein: CASSIVPGANQPQHF
CDR3 DNA: TGTGCCAGTAGTATAGTACCAGGGGCGAATCAGCCCCAGCATTTT

D gene: .
J gene: TRBJ2-3
V gene: TRBV15
clone size: .
CDR3 protein: CATSNFRDTQYF
CDR3 DNA: TGTGCCACCAGCAACTTCCGGGATACGCAGTATTTT

D gene: .
J gene: TRBJ2-5
V gene: TRBV29-1
clone size: .
CDR3 protein: CSVEDGVQGGQETQYF
CDR3 DNA: TGCAGCGTTGAAGATGGAGTGCAGGGGGGCCAAGAGACCCAGTACTTC

D gene: .
J gene: TRBJ1-6
V gene: TRBV18
clone size: once
CDR3 protein: CASSPGSYNSPLHF
CDR3 DNA: TGTGCCAGCTCACCAGGGAGTTATAATTCACCCCTCCACTTT

D gene: .
J gene: TRBJ1-2
V gene: TRBV6-5
clone size: .
CDR3 protein: CASSNRGASGEGYTF
CDR3 DNA: TGTGCCAGCAGTAACCGGGGGGCTAGTGGTGAGGGCTACACCTTC

D gene: TRBD1
J gene: TRBJ2-5
V gene: TRBV24-1
clone size: .
CDR3 protein: CAIPTGGEETQYF
CDR3 DNA: TGTGCCATCCCGACAGGGGGCGAGGAGACCCAGTACTTC

D gene: TRBD2
J gene: TRBJ2-7
V gene: TRBV18
clone size: once
CDR3 protein: CASSLLAGNEQYF
CDR3 DNA: TGTGCCAGCTCACTACTAGCGGGGAACGAGCAGTACTTC

D gene: .
J gene: TRBJ2-7
V gene: TRBV28
clone size: .
CDR3 protein: CASSRTLLEQYF
CDR3 DNA: TGTGCCAGCAGCCGGACTTTACTCGAGCAGTACTTC

D gene: TRBD1
J gene: TRBJ1-5
V gene: TRBV6-5
clone size: .
CDR3 protein: CASRDSIDQPQHF
CDR3 DNA: TGTGCCAGCCGGGACAGCATAGATCAGCCCCAGCATTTT

D gene: TRBD1
J gene: TRBJ1-2
V gene: TRBV5-1
clone size: .
CDR3 protein: CASKYGTGPTYGYTF
CDR3 DNA: TGCGCCAGCAAATACGGGACAGGGCCCACTTATGGCTACACCTTC

D gene: .
J gene: TRBJ1-6
V gene: TRBV7-2
clone size: .
CDR3 protein: CASSLVLNSPLHF
CDR3 DNA: TGTGCCAGCAGCTTAGTTCTAAATTCACCCCTCCACTTT

D gene: TRBD2
J gene: TRBJ2-7
V gene: TRBV5-6
clone size: .
CDR3 protein: CASSELAGFAYEQYF
CDR3 DNA: TGTGCCAGCAGCGAACTAGCGGGATTTGCCTACGAGCAGTACTTC

D gene: TRBD2
J gene: TRBJ2-7
V gene: TRBV5-4
clone size: once
CDR3 protein: CASSLGLAGGNEQYF
CDR3 DNA: TGTGCCAGCAGCTTGGGACTAGCGGGAGGTAACGAGCAGTACTTC